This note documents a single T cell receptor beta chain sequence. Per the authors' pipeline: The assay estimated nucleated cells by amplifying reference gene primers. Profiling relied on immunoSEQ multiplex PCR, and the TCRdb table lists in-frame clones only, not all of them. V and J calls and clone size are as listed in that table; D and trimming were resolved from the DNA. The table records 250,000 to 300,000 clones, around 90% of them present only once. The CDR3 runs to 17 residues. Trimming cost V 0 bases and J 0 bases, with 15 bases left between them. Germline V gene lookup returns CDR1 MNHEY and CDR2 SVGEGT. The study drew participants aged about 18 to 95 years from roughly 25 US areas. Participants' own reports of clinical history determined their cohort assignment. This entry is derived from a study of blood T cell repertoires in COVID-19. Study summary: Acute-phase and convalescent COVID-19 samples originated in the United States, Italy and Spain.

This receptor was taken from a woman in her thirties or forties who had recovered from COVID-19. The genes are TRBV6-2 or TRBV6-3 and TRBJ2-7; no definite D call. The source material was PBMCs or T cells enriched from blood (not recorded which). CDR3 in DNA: TGTGCCAGCAGTTACTCTGGCGGTAACCCGGGCTCCTACGAGCAGTACTTC. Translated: CASSYSGGNPGSYEQYF.